Each of the 27 T cell receptor beta chains below was sequenced from the same sample in a study of blood T cell repertoires in COVID-19. TCRdb's copy holds only in-frame clones and misses some; the assay was immunoSEQ multiplex PCR. The sample records 250,000 or so clones, approximately 85% being singletons. Sequences were obtained from peripheral blood. These receptors were taken from a man in his forties or fifties with acute or convalescent COVID-19.

This chain links TRBV7-9 with TRBJ1-6; 7 bases align to TRBD1. CDR3 size: 14 residues. The germline gives CDR1 SEHNR, CDR2 FQNEAQ (reference sequence). J was trimmed by 7 bases and V by 5 bases; bases with no gene match: 5. DNA of the CDR3: TGTGCCAGCAGCCCTGACAGGGACAATTCACCCCTCCACTTT. It yields the protein CASSPDRDNSPLHF.

This rearrangement joins TRBV28 to TRBJ1-6, with D unresolved. V gave up 8 bases and J gave up 6 bases, with 17 bases separating them. CDR1 and CDR2 (germline): MDHEN, SYDVKM. The CDR3 spans 15 residues. This CDR3 is CASALLEMGNSPLHF. CDR3 DNA: TGTGCCAGCGCCCTCCTGGAGATGGGTAATTCACCCCTCCACTTT.

The chain uses TRBV24-1 and TRBJ2-2; the match to TRBD1 covers 8 bases. V was clipped by 2 bases and J by 4 bases; unmatched bases: 2. The CDR3 length is 15 residues. Germline V gives CDR1 KGHDR, CDR2 SFDVKD. The CDR3 nucleotides read TGTGCCACCAGTGATTCTCAGGGGGCCACCGGGGAGCTGTTTTTT. Encoded protein: CATSDSQGATGELFF.

This chain connects TRBV29-1 to TRBJ2-7; 8 bases are a match to TRBD2. CDR3 length: 16 residues. V trimming: 1 base; J trimming: 0 bases; junction bases outside the gene matches: 8. CDR1 is SQVTM, CDR2 ANQGSEA, per germline. The CDR3 region is CSVEVAGQSFSYEQYF. The CDR3 nucleotides are TGCAGCGTTGAAGTAGCGGGACAATCCTTCTCCTACGAGCAGTACTTC.

V usage is TRBV6-5 and J usage is TRBJ2-7; D remains ambiguous. V was cut by 5 bases and J by 6 bases, with 8 bases left in between. Germline V gene lookup returns CDR1 MNHEY and CDR2 SVGAGI. This CDR3 contains 11 residues. As DNA, the CDR3 is TGTGCCAGCAGTCCAGGTACCGAGCAGTACTTC. Protein product: CASSPGTEQYF.

The chain uses TRBV23-1 and TRBJ1-2; tentatively, D is TRBD1 (6 bases). TRBV23-1 is annotated as an ORF whose role is uncertain. V lost 1 base and J lost 3, with 18 bases in between. This CDR3 is 17 amino acids long. This CDR3 reads CASSQYPGERIHYGYTF. For the CDR3, the DNA is TGCGCCAGCAGTCAATACCCAGGGGAAAGGATCCACTATGGCTACACCTTC.

The V gene is TRBV7-3, the J gene TRBJ1-2; possible D gene TRBD1, 5 bases. The germline V gene encodes CDR1 SGHTA and CDR2 FQGTGA. Trimming took off 5 bases at V and 4 bases at J, with 20 bases between the two ends. This CDR3 spans 16 amino acids. The CDR3 coding sequence is TGTGCCAGCAGCCCAACGACAGCTGGTATGGTCTATGGCTACACCTTC. It codes for CASSPTTAGMVYGYTF.

The gene calls are TRBV30 and TRBJ1-6, with unresolved D. The CDR3 consists of 13 residues. Germline V gene sequence: CDR1 GTSNPN, CDR2 SVGIG (reference sequence). V was cut by 4 bases and J by 9 bases, with 13 bases left in between. DNA for the CDR3: TGTGCCTGGACGGACGGAGGATCTTCACCCCTCCACTTT. This codes for CAWTDGGSSPLHF.

This clone was recorded only once. The chain employs TRBV6-5 and TRBJ2-6, with D hard to call. Looked up from germline, CDR1 is MNHEY and CDR2 is SVGAGI. V was shortened by 6 bases and J by 0 bases, with 9 bases between the two germline ends. This CDR3 spans 15 amino acids. The CDR3 region has the DNA TGTGCCAGCAGGGGCCAAGGCTCTGGGGCCAACGTCCTGACTTTC. This encodes CASRGQGSGANVLTF.

CDR3 loop: CAITAGTSGTDTQYF. CDR3 DNA: TGTGCCATCACGGCCGGGACTAGCGGGACAGATACGCAGTATTTT. The V call is TRBV10-3, the J call TRBJ2-3; 12 nucleotides line up with TRBD2. CDR3 size: 15 residues. CDR1 is ENHRY, CDR2 SYGVKD, per germline. J lost 3 bases, V lost 7 bases, and 5 bases had no gene match.

The chain recombines TRBV3-1 (or the pseudogene TRBV3-2) with TRBJ1-2; D remains unclear. The V end was cut by 4 bases, the J end by 6 bases, with 15 bases between. The germline CDR1 and CDR2 sequences are LGHDT and YNNKEL (reference sequence). The CDR3 runs to 14 residues. CDR3: CASSPSGVSHGYTF. CDR3 nucleotides: TGTGCCAGCAGCCCCAGCGGGGTGAGTCATGGCTACACCTTC.

The rearrangement uses TRBV5-5 and TRBJ2-3; 13 nucleotides agree with TRBD2. The CDR3 spans 16 residues. V lost 2 bases to trimming and J lost 1 base; unmatched junction nucleotides: 1. CDR1 and CDR2 from the germline V gene are SGHKS and YYEKEE (reference sequence). The CDR3 DNA follows: TGTGCCAGCAGCTTCGGGACTAGCGGGGGCACAGATACGCAGTATTTT. Its protein product is CASSFGTSGGTDTQYF.

The chain employs TRBV19 and TRBJ1-3; 7 bases map to TRBD1. V lost 4 bases and J lost 0; bases outside the gene matches: 6. The germline V gene encodes CDR1 LNHDA and CDR2 SQIVND (reference sequence). The CDR3 has 16 residues. The CDR3 sequence: CASSTIQGSSGNTIYF. The CDR3 DNA reads as TGTGCCAGTAGTACCATACAGGGGAGCTCTGGAAACACCATATATTTT.

V usage is TRBV5-5 and J usage is TRBJ1-2, with 10 positions matching TRBD1. This CDR3 comprises 15 residues. Germline V gives CDR1 SGHKS, CDR2 YYEKEE (reference sequence). V gave up 2 bases and J gave up 2 bases; unmatched junction bases: 3. DNA of the CDR3: TGTGCCAGCAGCTTCTTGGGACAGGGGAACTATGGCTACACCTTC. Protein: CASSFLGQGNYGYTF. The full variable domain, rest sourced from reference TRBV5-5 and TRBJ1-2, is DAGVTQSPTHLIKTRGQQVTLRCSPISGHKSVSWYQQVLGQGPQFIFQYYEKEERGRGNFPDRFSARQFPNYSSELNVNALLLGDSALYLCASSFLGQGNYGYTFGSGTRLTVV.

V is TRBV5-1 and J is TRBJ1-4; a weak D match, TRBD1 (6 bases). In germline, CDR1 is SGHRS, CDR2 YFSETQ. V dropped 3 bases and J dropped 5 bases, with 17 bases sitting between them. This CDR3 comprises 16 residues. CDR3 in amino acids: CASSSLQGQFNEKLFF. The CDR3 bases are TGCGCCAGCAGCTCCCTCCAAGGACAGTTCAATGAAAAACTGTTTTTT.

A single count supports this clone. The chain combines TRBV6-4 with TRBJ2-1, with D possibly matching TRBD2 (7 bases). In germline, CDR1 is MRHNA, CDR2 SNTAGT. This CDR3 is 18 amino acids long. V lost 0 bases to trimming and J lost 0 bases, with 15 bases between them. The CDR3 nucleotides are TGTGCCAGCAGTGACTCTATGGGAGGGGGAAGCTCCTACAATGAGCAGTTCTTC. It encodes CASSDSMGGGSSYNEQFF.

V is TRBV29-1 and J is TRBJ1-1; the match to TRBD1 covers 10 bases. CDR3 length: 14 residues. J was trimmed by 3 bases and V by 7 bases; bases with no gene match: 8. Germline lookup yields CDR1 SQVTM and CDR2 ANQGSEA. CDR3: CSAGPGQGYTEAFF. CDR3 sequence (DNA): TGCAGCGCCGGACCGGGACAGGGGTACACTGAAGCTTTCTTT.

The chain has TRBV3-1 (or the pseudogene TRBV3-2) and TRBJ2-1; possibly TRBD2 for D (5 bases). Germline lookup yields CDR1 LGHDT and CDR2 YNNKEL (reference sequence). The ends were cut back, 1 base at V and 0 bases at J, with 10 bases in the middle. The CDR3 length is 16 residues. Here the CDR3 reads CASSQVSGISYNEQFF. CDR3 DNA: TGTGCCAGCAGCCAAGTAAGCGGAATCTCCTACAATGAGCAGTTCTTC.

The V call is TRBV27, the J call TRBJ2-2, with a weak D call TRBD1 (6 bases). Trimming shortened V by 5 bases and J by 6 bases, and 16 bases separated the two germline ends. Germline CDR1 MNHEY, CDR2 SMNVEV (reference sequence). The CDR3 totals 15 residues. The CDR3 nucleotides read TGTGCCAGCAGTATCCTCCCAGGGGATCCCGGGGAGCTGTTTTTT. This translates into CASSILPGDPGELFF.

The sample holds one count of this clone. This chain uses TRBV19 with TRBJ1-2; D possibly corresponds to TRBD1 (5 bases). Germline V gene data show CDR1 as LNHDA and CDR2 as SQIVND (reference sequence). The CDR3 consists of 15 residues. V gave up 7 bases and J gave up 2 bases, with 17 bases separating them. This CDR3 is CASTVFTGLNYGYTF. CDR3 sequence (DNA): TGTGCCAGTACAGTGTTTACAGGCTTAAACTATGGCTACACCTTC.

CDR3 region: CASSPAWHEQFF. The CDR3 nucleotides are TGTGCCAGCTCACCGGCCTGGCATGAGCAGTTCTTC. The chain combines TRBV18 with TRBJ2-1, with D unresolved. The CDR3 contains 12 residues. The V and J ends lost 3 bases and 8 bases respectively, with 8 bases between them. Germline CDR1 reads KGHSH; CDR2 reads LQKENI.

This rearrangement joins TRBV27 to TRBJ2-1; 9 bases are a match to TRBD2. J gave up 8 bases and V 4 bases, and 6 bases lay outside the gene matches. Per the germline V gene, CDR1 is MNHEY and CDR2 is SMNVEV (reference sequence). The CDR3 loop spans 14 amino acids. CDR3 residues: CASSWGLASDEQFF. In DNA form, the CDR3 reads TGTGCCAGCAGTTGGGGACTAGCAAGCGATGAGCAGTTCTTC.

V and J are TRBV11-2 and TRBJ2-1, with a weak D call TRBD2 (6 bases). In germline, CDR1 is SGHAT, CDR2 FQNNGV. The V end lost 2 bases, the J end lost 5 bases, and 19 bases lay between the germline ends. The CDR3 runs to 17 residues. The CDR3 here is CASSLYYSGDTDNEQFF. CDR3 in DNA: TGTGCCAGCAGCTTATATTATTCGGGGGATACGGACAATGAGCAGTTCTTC.

The V and J genes are TRBV9 and TRBJ1-3; 7 bases fit TRBD1. This CDR3 is 15 amino acids long. The V gene end was trimmed by 0 bases and the J gene end by 2 bases; junction bases not matched to a gene: 2. Germline-derived CDR1 and CDR2 are SGDLS and YYNGEE. In nucleotides, the CDR3 is TGTGCCAGCAGCGTAGAACAGGGGCCTGGAAACACCATATATTTT. Translating it yields CASSVEQGPGNTIYF.

The V call is TRBV4-1, the J call TRBJ2-7, with 7 bases aligning to TRBD2. Trimming cost V 1 base and J 4 bases; bases outside gene matches: 13. Germline V gene lookup returns CDR1 MGHRA and CDR2 YSYEKL. The CDR3 is made up of 17 amino acids. CDR3 residues: CASSQGSDLGGGYEQYF. CDR3 DNA: TGCGCCAGCAGCCAAGGGAGTGACCTGGGGGGGGGTTACGAGCAGTACTTC.

The rearrangement links TRBV7-2 to TRBJ1-5; TRBD1 is a possible D gene (5 bases). V gave up 1 base and J gave up 1 base, with 11 bases separating them. The CDR3 runs to 16 residues. Germline-derived CDR1 and CDR2 are SGHTA and FQGNSA. The CDR3 sequence is CASSLGPGLSNQPQHF. The CDR3 region has the DNA TGTGCCAGCAGCTTAGGGCCGGGACTGAGCAATCAGCCCCAGCATTTT.

This clone was detected only once. The rearrangement links TRBV6-5 to TRBJ1-1; a possible D gene is TRBD1 (6 bases). V was pared by 0 bases and J by 5 bases, with 13 bases between. Germline CDR1 MNHEY, CDR2 SVGAGI. The CDR3 covers 15 residues. CDR3 sequence: CASSYSRRQGTEAFF. CDR3 DNA: TGTGCCAGCAGTTACTCGAGGCGTCAGGGGACTGAAGCTTTCTTT.